These 16 T cell receptor beta chains share one sample of origin, sequenced in a study of T cells after yellow fever vaccination. From the 5' RACE reads, TCRdb called clonotypes with MiXCR, one entry per CDR3 protein. The sample has a few hundred thousand distinct CDR3 sequences, less than 20% seen once. Sample: PBMCs, taken 15 days after the yellow fever booster vaccination. The receptors derive from a man younger than 40 who received the YFV17D yellow fever vaccine.

The chain has TRBV11-2 and TRBJ2-1; no definite D call. The germline V gene has CDR1 SGHAT and CDR2 FQNNGV. With 5 bases removed from V and 6 bases from J, the gap between germline ends came to 14 bases. The CDR3 has 14 residues. The CDR3 loop reads CASSPTGRSNEQFF. The CDR3 DNA reads as TGTGCCAGCAGCCCGACCGGGCGGTCCAATGAGCAGTTCTTC.

This chain joins TRBV12-3 or TRBV12-4 and TRBJ1-1, with 7 nucleotides matching TRBD1. The CDR3 has 13 residues. Germline trimming cut 6 bases from V and 5 bases from J; bases unmatched to any gene: 6. CDR3 residues: CASRKTGETEAFF. CDR3 coding DNA: TGTGCCAGCAGAAAAACAGGGGAGACTGAAGCTTTCTTT.

For the CDR3, the DNA is TGTGCCAGCAGCTTAAGGGCGCCGGCACTAGTCTTCTACGAGCAGTACTTC. Translated: CASSLRAPALVFYEQYF. V usage is TRBV27 and J usage is TRBJ2-7; D might be TRBD2 (5 bases). The CDR3 is 17 residues long. V gave up 6 bases and J gave up 3 bases, with 24 bases separating them. CDR1 is MNHEY, CDR2 SMNVEV, per germline (reference sequence).

This clonotype occurred a few times. The chain is built from TRBV9 and TRBJ2-5; D might be TRBD1 (5 bases). The CDR3 has 13 residues. Trimming took off 4 bases at V and 3 bases at J, with 10 bases between the two ends. Germline loops: CDR1 SGDLS, CDR2 YYNGEE. The CDR3 DNA sequence: TGTGCCAGCAGCCCCGGACACAAAGAGACCCAGTACTTC. Amino acid sequence: CASSPGHKETQYF. Combining the CDR3 with reference TRBV9 and TRBJ2-5 gives the whole variable domain DSGVTQTPKHLITATGQRVTLRCSPRSGDLSVYWYQQSLDQGLQFLIQYYNGEERAKGNILERFSAQQFPDLHSELNLSSLELGDSALYFCASSPGHKETQYFGPGTRLLVL.

This sequence joins TRBV5-1 and TRBJ2-2, with D maybe TRBD1 (5 bases). The CDR3 loop spans 14 amino acids. Germline CDR1 reads SGHRS; CDR2 reads YFSETQ. Trimming cost V 3 bases and J 6 bases, with 12 bases left between them. CDR3 bases: TGCGCCAGCAGCTCAGGACAAAACGCCGGGGAGCTGTTTTTT. Translating it yields CASSSGQNAGELFF.

In its sample, this clonotype was seen a few times. At one boundary the junction diverges from the germline segment, which might be a read error. The chain uses TRBV6-6 and TRBJ1-2; D gene uncertain. Germline V gene lookup returns CDR1 MNHNY and CDR2 SVGAGI (reference sequence). CDR3 size: 11 residues. The CDR3 DNA follows: TGTGCCAGCAGTTATATGGGAGTTGACCTCTTC. Protein product: CASSYMGVDLF.

This clonotype was detected once. The V call is TRBV30, the J call TRBJ2-1, with 8 bases that match TRBD2. The CDR3 loop spans 15 amino acids. The trim removed 2 bases at V and 5 bases at J, leaving 8 bases unmatched. Germline CDR1 GTSNPN, CDR2 SVGIG (reference sequence). CDR3 DNA: TGTGCCTGGAGTCGGGGGATAGCGGGAAACAATGAGCAGTTCTTC. Amino acid sequence: CAWSRGIAGNNEQFF.

This clonotype has only a few counts. This chain links TRBV5-5 with TRBJ1-2; no definite D call. The CDR3 is made up of 12 amino acids. The germline CDR1 and CDR2 sequences are SGHKS and YYEKEE (reference sequence). Deletions cut 1 base from V and 1 base from J, with 2 bases between. Written as DNA, the CDR3 is TGTGCCAGCAGCTTGATTAACTATGGCTACACCTTC. This translates into CASSLINYGYTF. The full variable domain, its missing parts supplied by reference TRBV5-5 and TRBJ1-2, is DAGVTQSPTHLIKTRGQQVTLRCSPISGHKSVSWYQQVLGQGPQFIFQYYEKEERGRGNFPDRFSARQFPNYSSELNVNALLLGDSALYLCASSLINYGYTFGSGTRLTVV.

In this sample, this clonotype turned up a few times. This rearrangement joins TRBV5-5 to TRBJ1-5, with a possible D match to TRBD1 (5 bases). Germline V gene sequence: CDR1 SGHKS, CDR2 YYEKEE (reference sequence). CDR3 size: 15 residues. Between the trimmed V and J ends, which lost 8 bases and 3 bases, there was a span of 18 bases. CDR3 region: CASSRGRQTNQPQHF. The CDR3 DNA follows: TGTGCCAGTTCAAGGGGTCGACAGACCAATCAGCCCCAGCATTTT.

This clonotype was counted between two and nine times. J is TRBJ2-6 and V is TRBV6-5; D may correspond to TRBD1 or TRBD2 (5 bases each). V was cut by 4 bases and J by 0 bases, with 16 bases left in between. CDR3 size: 18 residues. Per the germline V gene, CDR1 is MNHEY and CDR2 is SVGAGI. The CDR3 DNA is TGTGCCAGCAGTTCGCACGGGACGGTTTTCTCTGGGGCCAACGTCCTGACTTTC. The encoded protein is CASSSHGTVFSGANVLTF.

The chain uses TRBV5-6 and TRBJ2-7; D perhaps matches TRBD1 (5 bases). Looked up from germline, CDR1 is SGHDT and CDR2 is YYEEEE. The CDR3 spans 14 residues. V dropped 2 bases and J dropped 3 bases, with 12 bases sitting between them. The CDR3 reads CASSLGVRVYEQYF. DNA for the CDR3: TGTGCCAGCAGCTTAGGGGTCAGGGTCTACGAGCAGTACTTC.

This clonotype has just a few counts. The chain uses TRBV9 and TRBJ1-6; D uncertain. Trimming left V 1 base short and J 5 bases short, with 7 bases between. The V gene's germline CDR1 is SGDLS and CDR2 YYNGEE. The CDR3 contains 14 residues. CDR3 coding DNA: TGTGCCAGCAGCGTATGGGAAAATAATTCACCCCTCCACTTT. Translation: CASSVWENNSPLHF.

This clonotype came up a few times. In DNA form, the CDR3 reads TGTGCCACCAGTCACGGGGGGTATGCCTACAATGAGCAGTTCTTC. Translated: CATSHGGYAYNEQFF. The chain carries TRBV24-1 and TRBJ2-1; 7 bases agree with TRBD2. The CDR3 is 15 residues long. J lost 2 bases, V lost 6 bases, and 6 bases had no gene match. The germline CDR1 and CDR2 sequences are KGHDR and SFDVKD.

The table lists this clonotype with a few counts. V gene TRBV12-5 combines with J gene TRBJ2-7; 7 nucleotides agree with TRBD2. Germline values: CDR1 LGHNT, CDR2 FRNRAP. The CDR3 spans 18 residues. Trimming took 9 bases from V and 0 from J; bases not matched to a gene: 20. The chain's CDR3 is CARPPGRELSILSYEQYF. CDR3 bases: TGTGCTAGGCCCCCGGGGAGGGAACTAAGTATACTCTCCTACGAGCAGTACTTC.

The chain couples TRBV11-1 to TRBJ2-3; D may match TRBD1 or TRBD2 (5 bases each). CDR1 is SGHAT, CDR2 FQDESV, per germline (reference sequence). This CDR3 is built from 19 residues. The V end lost 4 bases, the J end lost 0 bases, and 23 bases lay between the germline ends. The CDR3 sequence is CASSSARPLSEGSTDTQYF. The CDR3 DNA reads TGTGCCAGCAGCTCCGCCCGGCCGCTTAGCGAGGGGAGCACAGATACGCAGTATTTT.

This rearrangement joins TRBV29-1 to TRBJ1-1; TRBD1 might be the D (6 bases). V was pared by 7 bases and J by 7 bases, with 22 bases between. The V gene's germline CDR1 is SQVTM and CDR2 ANQGSEA. The CDR3 runs to 14 residues. CDR3 in DNA: TGCAGCGCCGGGGGCGGTCGGGGGGCGAATGAAGCTTTCTTT. Its protein product is CSAGGGRGANEAFF.